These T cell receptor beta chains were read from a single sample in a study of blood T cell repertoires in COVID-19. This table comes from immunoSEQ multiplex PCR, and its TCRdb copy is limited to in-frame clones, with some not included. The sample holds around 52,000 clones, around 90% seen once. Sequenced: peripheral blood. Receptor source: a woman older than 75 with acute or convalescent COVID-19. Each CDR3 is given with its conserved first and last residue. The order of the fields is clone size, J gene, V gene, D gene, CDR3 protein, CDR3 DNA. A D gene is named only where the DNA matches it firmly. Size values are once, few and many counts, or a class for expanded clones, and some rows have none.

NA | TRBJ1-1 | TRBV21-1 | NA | CASSKGPRNTEAFF | TGTGCCAGCAGCAAAGGCCCCAGGAACACTGAAGCTTTCTTT
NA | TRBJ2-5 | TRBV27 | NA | CASSPRGGQQETQYF | TGTGCCAGCAGCCCCAGAGGTGGACAGCAAGAGACCCAGTACTTC
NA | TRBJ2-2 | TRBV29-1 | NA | CSVDSAGAGELFF | TGCAGCGTTGATTCGGCCGGAGCCGGGGAGCTGTTTTTT
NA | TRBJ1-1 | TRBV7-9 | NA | CASSFRVTEAFF | TGTGCCAGCAGCTTCAGGGTCACTGAAGCTTTCTTT
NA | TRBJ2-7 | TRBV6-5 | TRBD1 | CASSPGTGEQYF | TGTGCCAGCAGTCCCGGGACAGGGGAGCAGTACTTC
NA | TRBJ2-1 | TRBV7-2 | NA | CASTLDSYNEQFF | TGTGCCAGCACCCTGGACAGTTACAATGAGCAGTTCTTC
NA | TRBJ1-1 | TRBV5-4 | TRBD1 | CASSFGRGTDEAFF | TGTGCCAGCAGCTTTGGCCGGGGGACAGACGAAGCTTTCTTT
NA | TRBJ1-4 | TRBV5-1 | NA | CASSLEGGTTNEKLFF | TGCGCCAGCAGCTTGGAGGGGGGGACAACTAATGAAAAACTGTTTTTT
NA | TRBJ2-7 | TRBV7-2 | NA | CASSSTGILGDEQYF | TGTGCCAGCAGCTCAACGGGGATCCTTGGAGACGAGCAGTACTTC
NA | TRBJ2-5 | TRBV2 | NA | CASSRTGQETQYF | TGTGCCAGCAGTCGGACTGGACAAGAGACCCAGTACTTC
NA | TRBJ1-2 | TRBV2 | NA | CASRQVYGYTF | TGTGCCAGCAGGCAGGTCTATGGCTACACCTTC
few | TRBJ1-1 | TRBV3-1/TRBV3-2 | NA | CASSPVTGNTEAFF | TGTGCCAGCAGCCCCGTGACTGGGAACACTGAAGCTTTCTTT
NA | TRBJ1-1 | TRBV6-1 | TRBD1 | CASSDGQASPNTEAFF | TGTGCCAGCAGTGATGGACAGGCTTCACCGAACACTGAAGCTTTCTTT
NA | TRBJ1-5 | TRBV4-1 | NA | CASSQVSGENQPQHF | TGCGCCAGCAGCCAAGTTTCCGGGGAAAATCAGCCCCAGCATTTT
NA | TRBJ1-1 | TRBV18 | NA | CASSTLGGDNTEAFF | TGTGCCAGCTCAACCCTCGGCGGGGACAACACTGAAGCTTTCTTT
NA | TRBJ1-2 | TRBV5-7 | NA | CASSLVQGHGYTF | TGTGCCAGCAGCTTGGTCCAGGGGCATGGCTACACCTTC
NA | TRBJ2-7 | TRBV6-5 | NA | CASHRPYHYEQYF | TGTGCCAGCCACAGACCCTACCACTACGAGCAGTACTTC
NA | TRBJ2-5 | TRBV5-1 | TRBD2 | CASSFPLADQETQYF | TGCGCCAGCAGCTTTCCGCTAGCGGATCAAGAGACCCAGTACTTC
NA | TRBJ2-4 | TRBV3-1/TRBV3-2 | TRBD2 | CASSQNGGAVNIQYF | TGTGCCAGCAGCCAGAACGGGGGGGCCGTAAACATTCAGTACTTC
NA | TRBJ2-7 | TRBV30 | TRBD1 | CASKWDRGPNSYEQYF | TGTGCCTCAAAATGGGACAGGGGTCCAAACTCCTACGAGCAGTACTTC
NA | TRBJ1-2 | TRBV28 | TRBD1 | CASRLGGGGYTF | TGTGCCAGCAGATTAGGGGGCGGTGGCTACACCTTC
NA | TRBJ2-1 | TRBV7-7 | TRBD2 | CASSPTSGGVGEQFF | TGTGCTAGCAGCCCAACTAGCGGGGGAGTGGGTGAGCAGTTCTTC
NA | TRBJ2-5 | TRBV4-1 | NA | CASSRTVQETQYF | TGCGCCAGCAGCCGGACAGTCCAAGAGACCCAGTACTTC
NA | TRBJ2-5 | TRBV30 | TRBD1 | CAYSFDRVETQYF | TGTGCCTACTCCTTTGACAGGGTGGAGACCCAGTACTTC
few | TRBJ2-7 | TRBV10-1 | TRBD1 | CASSGHRGTYEQYF | TGCGCCAGCAGTGGCCACAGGGGAACCTACGAGCAGTACTTC
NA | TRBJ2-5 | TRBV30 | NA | CAWTHQGLETQYF | TGTGCCTGGACCCACCAGGGGTTGGAGACCCAGTACTTC
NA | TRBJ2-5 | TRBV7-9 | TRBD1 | CASSLWLDRGQETQYF | TGTGCCAGCAGCTTATGGCTGGACAGGGGACAAGAGACCCAGTACTTC
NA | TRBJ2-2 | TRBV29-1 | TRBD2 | CSVQRGGAGELFF | TGCAGCGTTCAGCGGGGGGGCGCCGGGGAGCTGTTTTTT
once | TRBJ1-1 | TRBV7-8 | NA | CASSSDTNTEAFF | TGTGCCAGCAGCAGTGACACGAACACTGAAGCTTTCTTT
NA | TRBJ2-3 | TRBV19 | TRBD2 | CASSNGLAGGPTDTQYF | TGTGCCAGTAGTAACGGACTAGCGGGGGGGCCCACAGATACGCAGTATTTT
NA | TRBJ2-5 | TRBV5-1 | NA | CASSLAGHSPSGDQETQYF | TGCGCCAGCAGCTTGGCCGGCCACTCTCCGTCGGGGGACCAAGAGACCCAGTACTTC
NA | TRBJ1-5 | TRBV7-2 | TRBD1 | CASSATGGGQPQHF | TGTGCCAGCAGCGCAACAGGGGGAGGTCAGCCCCAGCATTTT
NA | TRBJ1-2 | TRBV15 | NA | CATSRDIGRGINYGYTF | TGTGCCACCAGCAGAGATATCGGCAGGGGAATTAACTATGGCTACACCTTC
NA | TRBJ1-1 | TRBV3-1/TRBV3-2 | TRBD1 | CASSRVGTGFPEAFF | TGTGCCAGCAGCCGCGTGGGGACAGGGTTCCCTGAAGCTTTCTTT
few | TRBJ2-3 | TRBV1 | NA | CTSSPHRDRAYPSTDTQYF | TGCACCAGCAGCCCCCACCGGGACAGGGCTTACCCTAGCACAGATACGCAGTATTTT
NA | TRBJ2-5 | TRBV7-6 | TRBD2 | CASSPSGGAQETQYF | TGTGCCAGCAGCCCGTCCGGGGGGGCGCAGGAGACCCAGTACTTC
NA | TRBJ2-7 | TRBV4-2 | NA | CASSQDLQGPYEQYF | TGTGCCAGCAGCCAAGATCTTCAGGGTCCCTACGAGCAGTACTTC
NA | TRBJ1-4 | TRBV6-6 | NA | CATLPTGSNEKLFF | TGTGCCACACTGCCGACGGGATCGAATGAAAAACTGTTTTTT
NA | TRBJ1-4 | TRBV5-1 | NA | CASSLEARGEKLFF | TGCGCCAGCAGCTTGGAGGCAAGAGGTGAAAAACTGTTTTTT
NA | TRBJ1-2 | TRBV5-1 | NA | CASSADGQAIPYF | TGCGCCAGCAGCGCGGATGGACAAGCAATCCCCTACTTC
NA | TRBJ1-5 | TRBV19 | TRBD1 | CASSNDRAGQPQHF | TGTGCCAGTAGTAACGACAGGGCGGGTCAGCCCCAGCATTTT
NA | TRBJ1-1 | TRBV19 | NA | CASRPPPPLYEAFF | TGTGCCAGTAGACCTCCTCCGCCTCTCTATGAAGCTTTCTTT
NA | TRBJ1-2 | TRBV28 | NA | CASSSPAGLNYGYTF | TGTGCCAGCAGTTCCCCGGCAGGCCTTAACTATGGCTACACCTTC
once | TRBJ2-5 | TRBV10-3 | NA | CAIGAITQETQYF | TGTGCCATCGGGGCAATAACTCAAGAGACCCAGTACTTC
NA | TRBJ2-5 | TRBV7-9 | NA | CASSLFEDSETQYF | TGTGCCAGCAGCTTGTTTGAGGATTCAGAGACCCAGTACTTC
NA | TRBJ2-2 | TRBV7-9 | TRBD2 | CASSKRGSAGGPKYTGELFF | TGTGCCAGCAGCAAACGTGGCTCAGCGGGGGGCCCGAAGTACACCGGGGAGCTGTTTTTT
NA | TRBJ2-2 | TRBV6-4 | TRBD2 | CASRALAGGTTGELFF | TGTGCCAGCAGAGCCCTAGCGGGCGGGACCACCGGGGAGCTGTTTTTT
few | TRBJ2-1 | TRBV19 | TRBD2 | CASSPGLANNEQFF | TGTGCCAGTAGTCCGGGACTAGCAAACAATGAGCAGTTCTTC
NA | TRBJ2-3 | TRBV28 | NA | CASSLDTGRYTDTQYF | TGTGCCAGCAGTTTGGACACCGGACGATACACAGATACGCAGTATTTT
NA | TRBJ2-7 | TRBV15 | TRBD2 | CATSRGGGAAYEQYF | TGTGCCACCAGCAGGGGGGGAGGGGCCGCCTACGAGCAGTACTTC
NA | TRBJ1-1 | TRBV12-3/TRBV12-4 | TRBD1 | CASSRQGAAFF | TGTGCCAGCAGTCGACAGGGGGCGGCTTTCTTT
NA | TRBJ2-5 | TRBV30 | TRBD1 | CAWRPRGLETQYF | TGTGCCTGGAGACCCAGGGGGCTGGAGACCCAGTACTTC
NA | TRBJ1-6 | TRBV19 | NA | CASSEGWTADSPLHF | TGTGCCAGTAGTGAGGGATGGACAGCGGATTCACCCCTCCACTTT
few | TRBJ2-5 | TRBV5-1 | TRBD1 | CASSRGQTPETQYF | TGCGCCAGCAGCAGGGGACAGACCCCAGAGACCCAGTACTTC
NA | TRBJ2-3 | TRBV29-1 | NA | CSVVVGATDTQYF | TGCAGCGTTGTAGTAGGGGCCACAGATACGCAGTATTTT